Listed here are 6 T cell receptor beta chains from one sample, sequenced in a study of graft-versus-host responses after intestinal transplantation. The method was immunoSEQ multiplex PCR; TCRdb's version includes in-frame clones alone and lacks a portion of them. Here the sample spans about 8,000 clones, around 72% being singletons. Processing of graft tissue released intraepithelial and lamina propria lymphocytes. The starting material was ileum tissue, obtained approximately 230 days after intestinal transplant. The receptors derive from a human patient who received an intestinal transplant, so some T cells may come from the graft donor.

The V call is TRBV6-1, the J call TRBJ2-7; D not resolved. Germline assignment: CDR1 MNHNS and CDR2 SASEGT. The CDR3 extends over 11 amino acids. V dropped 4 bases and J dropped 4 bases, with 5 bases sitting between them. CDR3: CASSAPYEQYF. As DNA, the CDR3 is TGTGCCAGCAGTGCCCCTTACGAGCAGTACTTC.

The rearrangement links TRBV4-3 to TRBJ2-7, with a possible D match to TRBD1 (5 bases). Germline loops: CDR1 LGHNA, CDR2 YSLEER. V was shortened by 4 bases and J by 6 bases, with 13 bases between the two germline ends. CDR3 length: 13 residues. CDR3 residues: CASSPGPGREQYF. The DNA for the CDR3 is TGCGCCAGCAGCCCCGGGCCAGGGCGCGAGCAGTACTTC.

In this sample, this clone turned up a few times. J is TRBJ2-3 and V is TRBV5-1; D unresolved. Germline lookup yields CDR1 SGHRS and CDR2 YFSETQ. The CDR3 length is 11 residues. V lost 4 bases, J lost 7 bases, and 7 bases lay in between. The CDR3 DNA reads TGCGCCAGCAGCCTCCTAAATACGCAGTATTTT. Translated: CASSLLNTQYF.

The chain employs TRBV5-1 and TRBJ1-2; maybe TRBD1 (5 bases). Trimming removed 1 base from V and 7 bases from J, with 8 bases in between. There are 12 residues in the CDR3. Germline V gene data show CDR1 as SGHRS and CDR2 as YFSETQ. The CDR3 DNA reads TGCGCCAGCAGCTTGACAGGTTCTGGCTACACCTTC. This sequence encodes CASSLTGSGYTF. Together with reference TRBV5-1 and TRBJ1-2, the CDR3 gives the full variable domain: KAGVTQTPRYLIKTRGQQVTLSCSPISGHRSVSWYQQTPGQGLQFLFEYFSETQRNKGNFPGRFSGRQFSNSRSEMNVSTLELGDSALYLCASSLTGSGYTFGSGTRLTVV.

The chain is built from TRBV4-1 and TRBJ2-7; TRBD2 agrees at 9 bases. This CDR3 is 14 amino acids long. CDR1 is MGHRA and CDR2 is YSYEKL in the germline V gene. After removal of 9 bases from V and 1 base from J, the junction contained 7 bases not matched to a gene. CDR3 sequence reads: CARELGLASYEQYF. CDR3 nucleotides: TGCGCCAGGGAATTGGGACTAGCATCCTACGAGCAGTACTTC.

The count of this clone is one. V gene TRBV20-1 combines with J gene TRBJ2-3; D uncertain. The germline CDR1 and CDR2 sequences are DFQATT and SNEGSKA (reference sequence). The CDR3 length is 11 residues. The V end was cut by 4 bases, the J end by 0 bases, with 2 bases between. Here the CDR3 DNA reads TGCAGTGCTACTAGCACAGATACGCAGTATTTT. Protein product: CSATSTDTQYF.